This T cell receptor beta chain was captured by sequencing in a study of CD8 T cells in Susac syndrome. Looking at the study overall: Of the sequenced Susac syndrome patients, five or six had active disease and 8 or 9 were in remission.

The T cells that were sequenced for TCR beta were CD8+ and CD4+ cells from blood. Negative magnetic isolation gave CD8+ and CD4+ cells; FACS enriched CD8+ TEMRA. Germline V lookup: CDR1 MNHEY, CDR2 SVGEGT. The V end was cut by 7 bases, the J end by 2 bases, with 14 bases between. This CDR3 spans 14 amino acids. Random hexamers were used to reverse transcribe roughly 0.45 to 1 ug of RNA. Amplification of TCR beta CDR3 by immunoSEQ multiplex PCR spanned 54 Vbeta and 13 Jbeta. TCRdb re-analysed the immunoSEQ multiplex PCR reads in MiXCR, keeping a single row per CDR3 protein. The table lists roughly 220,000 distinct CDR3 sequences, around 93% of them singletons.

The rearrangement joins TRBV6-2 or TRBV6-3 to TRBJ1-2, with D possibly TRBD1 on 5 matching bases. Sequencing used CD4+ T cells from PBMCs. The TCR was taken from a human donor with Susac syndrome. As DNA, the CDR3 is TGTGCCAGCAACCAGGTGGGACTAAACTATGGCTACACCTTC. This sequence encodes CASNQVGLNYGYTF.